The 28 T cell receptor beta chains below come from one sample, sequenced in a study of blood T cell repertoires in COVID-19. Only in-frame clones appear in the TCRdb table, and some are missing; sequencing was by immunoSEQ multiplex PCR. The sample includes 130,000 or so clones, around 80% of them seen just once. Sequenced: PBMCs or T cells enriched from blood (not recorded which). All receptors come from a middle-aged man with acute COVID-19.

V is TRBV10-2 and J is TRBJ1-1, with 7 bases matching TRBD1. This CDR3 has 13 residues. The germline CDR1 and CDR2 sequences are WSHSY and SAAADI. Trimming removed 10 bases from V and 1 base from J; junction bases left unmatched: 6. CDR3 DNA: TGCGCCACCGCGGGACAGTCGAACACTGAAGCTTTCTTT. As protein: CATAGQSNTEAFF.

The CDR3 bases are TGCGCCAGCAGCTTGGCCCAGGGAAACACTGAAGCTTTCTTT. Amino acids: CASSLAQGNTEAFF. The chain links TRBV5-1 to TRBJ1-1, with D maybe TRBD1 (5 bases). The germline V gene has CDR1 SGHRS and CDR2 YFSETQ. V lost 0 bases, J lost 2 bases, and 8 bases lay in between. The CDR3 contains 14 residues.

The chain employs TRBV3-1 (or the pseudogene TRBV3-2) and TRBJ2-5, with D perhaps TRBD2 (6 bases). CDR3 length equals 17 residues. CDR1 and CDR2 (germline): LGHDT, YNNKEL (reference sequence). Trimming removed 3 bases from V and 3 bases from J, with 20 bases in between. CDR3 coding DNA: TGTGCCAGCAGCCATGGATTTGGGGGACTTGTTAAAGAGACCCAGTACTTC. It specifies CASSHGFGGLVKETQYF.

The gene calls are TRBV7-9 and TRBJ1-2, with D hard to call. The CDR3 has 12 amino acids. Germline V gene lookup returns CDR1 SEHNR and CDR2 FQNEAQ (reference sequence). V lost 1 base to trimming and J lost 8 bases, with 8 bases between them. CDR3 loop: CASSLEARGYTF. CDR3 nucleotides: TGTGCCAGCAGCTTAGAGGCCAGGGGCTACACCTTC.

The V and J genes are TRBV3-1 (or the pseudogene TRBV3-2) and TRBJ1-3; weak D call: TRBD1 (6 bases). Trimming took off 4 bases at V and 0 bases at J, with 10 bases between the two ends. Looked up from germline, CDR1 is LGHDT and CDR2 is YNNKEL (reference sequence). The CDR3 covers 15 residues. The CDR3 DNA reads TGTGCCAGCAGCCGGGACACGGTCTCTGGAAACACCATATATTTT. Encoded protein: CASSRDTVSGNTIYF.

The V call is TRBV7-9, the J call TRBJ1-3; TRBD1 agrees at 9 bases. Germline CDR1 and CDR2: SEHNR and FQNEAQ (reference sequence). J was trimmed by 4 bases and V by 5 bases; bases with no gene match: 6. The CDR3 sequence is 15 residues long. CDR3 DNA: TGTGCCAGCAGCCGCACCGGGACAGGGGGAAACACCATATATTTT. It codes for CASSRTGTGGNTIYF.

The rearrangement joins TRBV27 to TRBJ1-2; D remains ambiguous. This CDR3 has 13 residues. V gave up 3 bases and J gave up 2 bases, with 7 bases separating them. CDR1 and CDR2 from the germline V gene are MNHEY and SMNVEV (reference sequence). This chain's CDR3 is CASSFGSNYGYTF. In DNA, the CDR3 is TGTGCCAGCAGTTTCGGGAGCAACTATGGCTACACCTTC.

Comments on this clone: One junction end does not reproduce the germline sequence, and a read error may be involved. This chain joins TRBV30 and TRBJ2-7, with D unresolved. Per the germline V gene, CDR1 is GTSNPN and CDR2 is SVGIG (reference sequence). The CDR3 spans 11 residues. The CDR3 DNA is TGTGCCTGGAGCCGGTCCTTCGAGCAGTACTTC. It yields the protein CAWSRSFEQYF.

This chain joins TRBV9 and TRBJ2-3; 7 nucleotides agree with TRBD2. The germline CDR1 and CDR2 sequences are SGDLS and YYNGEE. V dropped 4 bases and J dropped 4; count of bases not matched to a gene: 12. The CDR3 is made up of 16 amino acids. The CDR3 DNA is TGTGCCAGCAGCTTTTTTGCTAGCGGCACGGCAGATACGCAGTATTTT. As protein: CASSFFASGTADTQYF.

The chain carries TRBV5-1 and TRBJ2-2, with a tentative D call TRBD1 (5 bases). The germline gives CDR1 SGHRS, CDR2 YFSETQ. CDR3 length: 15 amino acids. Trimming pared 1 base from V and 4 bases from J, leaving 11 bases between. The CDR3 coding sequence is TGCGCCAGCAGCTTGTCGACAGACCTCACCGGGGAGCTGTTTTTT. It codes for CASSLSTDLTGELFF.

This clone came up many times. The rearrangement links TRBV6-4 to TRBJ2-7, with a tentative D call TRBD2 (5 bases). CDR3 length: 11 residues. The ends were cut back, 6 bases at V and 5 bases at J, with 8 bases in the middle. Per germline, CDR1 MRHNA and CDR2 SNTAGT. The CDR3 is CASRGVDEQYF. The CDR3 DNA follows: TGTGCCAGCAGGGGAGTAGACGAGCAGTACTTC.

Comment on this clone: This same CDR3 is encoded by further DNA sequences in the sample. The chain uses TRBV28 and TRBJ2-4; D is ambiguous. The CDR3 is 15 residues long. In germline, CDR1 is MDHEN, CDR2 SYDVKM. V lost 3 bases to trimming and J lost 0 bases, with 9 bases between them. The CDR3 sequence is CASSLERLAKNIQYF. The DNA of the CDR3 is TGTGCCAGCAGTTTGGAACGACTAGCCAAAAACATTCAGTACTTC.

The V call is TRBV7-9, the J call TRBJ2-7; a possible D gene is TRBD1 (6 bases). This CDR3 contains 13 residues. Trimming left V 8 bases short and J 1 base short, with 12 bases between. Per the germline V gene, CDR1 is SEHNR and CDR2 is FQNEAQ (reference sequence). The CDR3: CASDLQGSYEQYF. The DNA for the CDR3 is TGTGCCAGCGACCTACAGGGATCCTACGAGCAGTACTTC.

This clone was recorded a few times. This chain joins TRBV28 and TRBJ2-5, with D possibly being TRBD1 (5 bases). CDR1 and CDR2 (germline): MDHEN, SYDVKM. CDR3 length equals 13 residues. V lost 3 bases to trimming and J lost 2 bases, with 7 bases between them. DNA of the CDR3: TGTGCCAGCAGTTTCAGGGTGCAAGAGACCCAGTACTTC. It specifies CASSFRVQETQYF.

The chain carries TRBV7-2 and TRBJ2-1; 11 nucleotides line up with TRBD1. This CDR3 has 15 amino acids. Per germline, CDR1 SGHTA and CDR2 FQGNSA. With 5 bases clipped from V and 7 bases from J, the junction kept 7 bases outside the gene matches. The CDR3 nucleotides read TGTGCCAGCAGCCCCGGACAGGGGGCGCAGAATGAGCAGTTCTTC. Encoded protein: CASSPGQGAQNEQFF.

The chain links TRBV6-5 to TRBJ1-2, with D uncertain. CDR1 and CDR2 (germline): MNHEY, SVGAGI. CDR3 length: 13 residues. V dropped 2 bases and J dropped 1 base, with 5 bases sitting between them. CDR3 residues: CASSYNSNYGYTF. The CDR3 nucleotides read TGTGCCAGCAGTTACAACAGTAACTATGGCTACACCTTC.

The chain is built from TRBV28 and TRBJ1-5; 7 positions match TRBD1. The V gene's germline CDR1 is MDHEN and CDR2 SYDVKM. Unmatched junction bases numbered 5, after V lost 6 bases and J lost 3 bases. The CDR3 is made up of 14 amino acids. CDR3 in amino acids: CASRPGGYNQPQHF. CDR3 in DNA: TGTGCCAGCAGGCCAGGGGGTTACAATCAGCCCCAGCATTTT.

This clone was seen a single time. The chain is built from TRBV11-2 and TRBJ2-3, with D possibly TRBD1 on 6 matching bases. This CDR3 region has 14 residues. The germline CDR1 and CDR2 sequences are SGHAT and FQNNGV. The V end was cut by 5 bases, the J end by 3 bases, with 12 bases between. The CDR3 DNA is TGTGCCAGCAGCGTGGACCAGGGGACAGATACGCAGTATTTT. Its translation is CASSVDQGTDTQYF.

This clone was observed a few times. The chain joins TRBV5-6 to TRBJ1-2; TRBD1 matches 7 bases. CDR1 is SGHDT and CDR2 is YYEEEE in the germline V gene. The CDR3 totals 14 residues. The ends lost 6 bases at V and 8 bases at J; junction bases unmatched: 13. DNA of the CDR3: TGTGCCAGCACCACCGGGACAGCTTCTCAGGGCTACACCTTC. The encoded protein is CASTTGTASQGYTF.

V usage is TRBV3-1 (or the pseudogene TRBV3-2) and J usage is TRBJ1-1, with D perhaps TRBD1 (5 bases). The germline V and J ends were trimmed by 0 bases and 0 bases, with 11 bases remaining between them. The germline V gene encodes CDR1 LGHDT and CDR2 YNNKEL (reference sequence). There are 16 residues in the CDR3. CDR3 coding DNA: TGTGCCAGCAGCCAAGATCGGGGACTCATGAACACTGAAGCTTTCTTT. Translated: CASSQDRGLMNTEAFF.

The sample holds one count of this clone. The rearrangement joins TRBV9 to TRBJ2-5, with 10 nucleotides matching TRBD2. CDR1 is SGDLS, CDR2 YYNGEE, per germline. This CDR3 region has 15 residues. The V and J ends lost 3 bases and 5 bases, in that order; junction bases with no gene match: 7. The CDR3 loop reads CASSGRAGGGETQYF. CDR3 bases: TGTGCCAGCAGCGGTAGAGCGGGAGGGGGGGAGACCCAGTACTTC.

The chain uses TRBV11-2 and TRBJ2-3; tentative D call: TRBD2 (5 bases). The CDR3 spans 15 residues. Trimming removed 5 bases at V and 1 base at J, with 13 bases between. Germline V CDR1 and CDR2: SGHAT, FQNNGV. DNA for the CDR3: TGTGCCAGCAGCGCAAACGACGGGGGCACAGATACGCAGTATTTT. It translates to CASSANDGGTDTQYF. Variable domain in full (rest from reference TRBV11-2 and TRBJ2-3): EAGVAQSPRYKIIEKRQSVAFWCNPISGHATLYWYQQILGQGPKLLIQFQNNGVVDDSQLPKDRFSAERLKGVDSTLKIQPAKLEDSAVYLCASSANDGGTDTQYFGPGTRLTVL.

This clone was recorded only once. As DNA, the CDR3 is TGTGCCAGCAGTTTAAGGGACCGAAGACAGCGGGTCGAGCAGTACTTC. It encodes CASSLRDRRQRVEQYF. V is TRBV28 and J is TRBJ2-7; D perhaps matches TRBD2 (6 bases). The CDR3 runs 16 residues. Germline assignment: CDR1 MDHEN and CDR2 SYDVKM. V lost 2 bases and J 6 bases, leaving 20 bases between the germline ends.

In this sample, this clone turned up a few times. This chain uses TRBV7-3 with TRBJ2-6; TRBD2 is a possible D gene (5 bases). This CDR3 comprises 16 residues. The germline V and J ends were trimmed by 5 bases and 2 bases, with 13 bases remaining between them. Germline loops: CDR1 SGHTA, CDR2 FQGTGA. The CDR3 here is CASSPTLGAGANVLTF. As DNA, the CDR3 is TGTGCCAGCAGCCCGACCCTCGGGGCTGGGGCCAACGTCCTGACTTTC.

The chain links TRBV10-2 to TRBJ2-5, with D perhaps matching TRBD2 (5 bases). CDR3 length equals 12 residues. Germline V gene data show CDR1 as WSHSY and CDR2 as SAAADI. V dropped 10 bases and J dropped 2 bases, with 11 bases sitting between them. In DNA form, the CDR3 reads TGCGCCACAGAGGGTATTCAAGAGACCCAGTACTTC. Protein product: CATEGIQETQYF.

The rearrangement joins TRBV20-1 to TRBJ2-3; D ambiguous. There are 11 residues in the CDR3. Germline CDR1 is DFQATT and CDR2 is SNEGSKA (reference sequence). CDR3 sequence: CRATLRDTQYF. In nucleotides, the CDR3 is TGCAGGGCCACATTGAGGGATACGCAGTATTTT.

The rearrangement links TRBV5-6 to TRBJ2-7; the D is unclear. Germline assignment: CDR1 SGHDT and CDR2 YYEEEE. There are 12 residues in the CDR3. V was cut by 4 bases and J by 3 bases, with 8 bases left in between. The DNA for the CDR3 is TGTGCCAGCAGCCTGTCGGGCTACGAGCAGTACTTC. Its protein is CASSLSGYEQYF.

This chain uses TRBV6-2 or TRBV6-3 with TRBJ2-3; 7 bases line up with TRBD1. V gave up 4 bases and J gave up 3 bases; unmatched junction bases: 4. Germline V lookup: CDR1 MNHEY, CDR2 SVGEGT. This CDR3 contains 14 residues. CDR3 region: CASSFDRVTDTQYF. For the CDR3, the DNA is TGTGCCAGCAGTTTCGACAGGGTTACAGATACGCAGTATTTT.